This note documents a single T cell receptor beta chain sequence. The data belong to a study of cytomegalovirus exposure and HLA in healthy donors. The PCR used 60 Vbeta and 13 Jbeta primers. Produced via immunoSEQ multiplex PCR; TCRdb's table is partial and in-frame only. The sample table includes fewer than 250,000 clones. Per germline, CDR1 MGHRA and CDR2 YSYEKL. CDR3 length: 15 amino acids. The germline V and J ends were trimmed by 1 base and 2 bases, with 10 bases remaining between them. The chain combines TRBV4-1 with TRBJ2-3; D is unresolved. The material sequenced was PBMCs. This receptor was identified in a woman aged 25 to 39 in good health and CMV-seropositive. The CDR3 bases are TGCGCCAGCAGCCAAGGGTACATCGTCACAGATACGCAGTATTTT. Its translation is CASSQGYIVTDTQYF.